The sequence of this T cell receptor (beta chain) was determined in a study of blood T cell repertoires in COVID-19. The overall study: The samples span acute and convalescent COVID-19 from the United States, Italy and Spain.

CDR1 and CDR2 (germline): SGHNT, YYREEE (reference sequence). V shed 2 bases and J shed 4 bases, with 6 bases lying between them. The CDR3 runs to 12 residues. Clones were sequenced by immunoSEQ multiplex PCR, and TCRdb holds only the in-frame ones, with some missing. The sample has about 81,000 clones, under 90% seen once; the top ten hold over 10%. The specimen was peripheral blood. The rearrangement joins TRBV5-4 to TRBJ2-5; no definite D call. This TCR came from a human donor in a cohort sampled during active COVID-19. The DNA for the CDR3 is TGTGCCAGCAGCTTACTCCCAGAGACCCAGTACTTC. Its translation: CASSLLPETQYF.